The present T cell receptor (beta chain) was sequenced within a study of blood T cell repertoires in COVID-19. This table comes from immunoSEQ multiplex PCR, and its TCRdb copy is limited to in-frame clones, with some not included. This sample has 150,000 to 200,000 clones, with around nine tenths found just once. CDR1 and CDR2 from the germline V gene are MDHEN and SYDVKM. CDR3 length equals 15 residues. Trimming took 6 bases from V and 5 from J; bases not matched to a gene: 9. This TCR was sampled from a man in his 70s with acute or convalescent COVID-19. What was sequenced was peripheral blood. The gene calls are TRBV28 and TRBJ1-4; 7 positions match TRBD1. CDR3 sequence reads: CASRAADRVNEKLFF. DNA of the CDR3: TGTGCCAGCAGAGCCGCCGACAGGGTGAATGAAAAACTGTTTTTT.